This entry is about one T cell receptor beta chain. The data stem from a study of memory CD8 T cells in hepatitis C reinfection. Whole-study context: A positive HCV RNA test after two negatives ≥60 days apart defined reinfection. Samples before reinfection came 55 to 20 weeks prior to detection.

The time point here: pre-reinfection, 55 to 20 weeks before reinfection detection. The sorted cells went straight to TCR sequencing with no prior in vitro expansion. Control naive CD8 T cells came from a couple of donors at all three reinfection time points. This table comes from immunoSEQ multiplex PCR, and its TCRdb copy is limited to in-frame clones, with some not included. The sample consists of about 6,200 clones, roughly nine tenths of them appearing once. The sample taken for sequencing was naive CD8+ T cells sorted from blood. This clonotype originated in a man aged 50 to 60 with hepatitis C virus infection.

CDR3 protein: CASSLGREPYNEQFF. The CDR3 DNA reads TGTGCCAGCAGCTTAGGCCGGGAGCCGTACAATGAGCAGTTCTTC. This chain connects TRBV7-6 to TRBJ2-1; TRBD2 might be the D (6 bases). The CDR3 covers 15 residues. V dropped 1 base and J dropped 4 bases, with 11 bases sitting between them. Germline lookup yields CDR1 SGHVS and CDR2 FNYEAQ. The whole variable domain, remainder taken from reference TRBV7-6 and TRBJ2-1, is GAGVSQSPRYKVTKRGQDVALRCDPISGHVSLYWYRQALGQGPEFLTYFNYEAQQDKSGLPNDRFSAERPEGSISTLTIQRTEQRDSAMYRCASSLGREPYNEQFFGPGTRLTVL.